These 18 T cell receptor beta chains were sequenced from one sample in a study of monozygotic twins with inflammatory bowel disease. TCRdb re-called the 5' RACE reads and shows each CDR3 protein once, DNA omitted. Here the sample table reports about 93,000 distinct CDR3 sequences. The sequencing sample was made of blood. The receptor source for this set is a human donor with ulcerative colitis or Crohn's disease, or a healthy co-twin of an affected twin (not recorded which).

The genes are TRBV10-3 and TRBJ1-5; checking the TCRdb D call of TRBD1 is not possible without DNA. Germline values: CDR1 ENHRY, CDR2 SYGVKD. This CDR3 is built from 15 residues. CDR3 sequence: CAIRQGMGRGQPQHF.

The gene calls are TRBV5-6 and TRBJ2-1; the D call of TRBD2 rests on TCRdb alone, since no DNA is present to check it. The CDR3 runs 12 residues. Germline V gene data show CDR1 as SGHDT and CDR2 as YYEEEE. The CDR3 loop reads CASSLVEDEQFF.

Here the CDR3 reads CASSPAQGTNYEQYF. This chain links TRBV18 with TRBJ2-7; TCRdb returns TRBD1, unconfirmable since there is no DNA. Germline values: CDR1 KGHSH, CDR2 LQKENI. This CDR3 has 15 residues.

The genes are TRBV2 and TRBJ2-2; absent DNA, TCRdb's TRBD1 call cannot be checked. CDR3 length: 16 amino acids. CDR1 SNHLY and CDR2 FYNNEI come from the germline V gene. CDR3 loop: CASRGTVTKNTGELFF. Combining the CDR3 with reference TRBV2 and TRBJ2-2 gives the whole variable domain EPEVTQTPSHQVTQMGQEVILRCVPISNHLYFYWYRQILGQKVEFLVSFYNNEISEKSEIFDDQFSVERPDGSNFTLKIRSTKLEDSAMYFCASRGTVTKNTGELFFGEGSRLTVL.

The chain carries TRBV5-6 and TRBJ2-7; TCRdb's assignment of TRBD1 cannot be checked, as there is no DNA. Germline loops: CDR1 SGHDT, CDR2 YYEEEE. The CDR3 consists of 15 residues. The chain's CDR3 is CASSEQGASYYEQYF.

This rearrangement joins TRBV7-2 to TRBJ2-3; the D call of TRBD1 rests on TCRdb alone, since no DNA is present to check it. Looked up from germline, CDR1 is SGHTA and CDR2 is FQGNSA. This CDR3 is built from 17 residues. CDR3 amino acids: CASSFPGQGFGTDTQYF.

The CDR3 spells CASSDRQGRDTQYF. The rearrangement uses TRBV5-1 and TRBJ2-3; TCRdb reports TRBD1, a call that lacks DNA to check it against. Germline values: CDR1 SGHRS, CDR2 YFSETQ. CDR3 size: 14 residues. Full variable domain (remainder filled in from reference TRBV5-1 and TRBJ2-3): KAGVTQTPRYLIKTRGQQVTLSCSPISGHRSVSWYQQTPGQGLQFLFEYFSETQRNKGNFPGRFSGRQFSNSRSEMNVSTLELGDSALYLCASSDRQGRDTQYFGPGTRLTVL.

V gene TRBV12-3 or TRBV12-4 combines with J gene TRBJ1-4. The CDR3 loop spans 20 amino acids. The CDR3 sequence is CASSLDRELGPRSHHEKLFF.

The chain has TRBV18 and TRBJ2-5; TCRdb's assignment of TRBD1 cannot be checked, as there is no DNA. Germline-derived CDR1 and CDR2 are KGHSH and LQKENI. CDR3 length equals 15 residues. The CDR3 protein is CASSPSGTGGETQYF.

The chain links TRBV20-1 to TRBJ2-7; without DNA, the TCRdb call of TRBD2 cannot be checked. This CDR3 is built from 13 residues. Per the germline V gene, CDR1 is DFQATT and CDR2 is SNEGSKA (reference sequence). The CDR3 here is CSALEGRYYEQYF.

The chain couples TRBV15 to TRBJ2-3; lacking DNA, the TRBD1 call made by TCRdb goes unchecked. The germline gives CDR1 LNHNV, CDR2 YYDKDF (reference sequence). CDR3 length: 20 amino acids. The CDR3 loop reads CATSTLPGDRGPYSTDTQYF.

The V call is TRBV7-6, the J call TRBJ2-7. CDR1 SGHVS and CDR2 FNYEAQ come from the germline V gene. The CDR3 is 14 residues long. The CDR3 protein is CASSLSGNSYEQYF.

CDR3 loop: CASSERRAGGVLYNEQFF. This chain joins TRBV2 and TRBJ2-1; the TCRdb D gene call, TRBD1, has no DNA to confirm it. Germline CDR1 reads SNHLY; CDR2 reads FYNNEI. This CDR3 contains 18 residues.

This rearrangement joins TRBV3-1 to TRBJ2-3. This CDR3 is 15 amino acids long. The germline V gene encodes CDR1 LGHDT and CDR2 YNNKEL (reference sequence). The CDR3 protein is CASSQGSSSPDTQYF.

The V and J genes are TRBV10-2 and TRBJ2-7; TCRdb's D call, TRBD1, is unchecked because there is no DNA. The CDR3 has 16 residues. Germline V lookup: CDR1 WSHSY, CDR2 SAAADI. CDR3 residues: CASSTIKTGEPYEQYF.

The CDR3: CASSLNGPAGSAFF. The chain couples TRBV7-8 to TRBJ1-1. The CDR3 is 14 residues long. CDR1 and CDR2 (germline): SGHVS, FQNEAQ.

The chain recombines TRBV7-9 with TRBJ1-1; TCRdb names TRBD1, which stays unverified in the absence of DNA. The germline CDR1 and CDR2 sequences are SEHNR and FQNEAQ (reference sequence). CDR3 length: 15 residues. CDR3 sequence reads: CASSLQGTANTEAFF.

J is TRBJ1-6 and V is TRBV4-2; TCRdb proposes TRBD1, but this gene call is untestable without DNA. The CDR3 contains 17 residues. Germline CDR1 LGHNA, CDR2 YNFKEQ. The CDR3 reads CASSPNPGTLDNSPLHF.